This record concerns one TCR beta chain sequence. Its cognate antigen is unknown. This record comes from a study of tumor-infiltrating lymphocytes in localized non-small cell lung cancer. The wider study: Tumor tissue and non-adjacent uninvolved lung came from each patient. General study points: IM1 and IM2 tumors showed no difference in T-cell fraction. Higher tumor T cell infiltration than in uninvolved lung was supported by TCRbeta sequencing.

The ends were cut back, 5 bases at V and 2 bases at J, with 12 bases in the middle. Germline CDR1 MNHNY, CDR2 SVGAGI (reference sequence). This CDR3 has 15 residues. Clones were sequenced by immunoSEQ multiplex PCR, and TCRdb holds only the in-frame ones, with some missing. This table has about 13,000 clones, approximately 70% appearing once. The sequence was collected from a human donor with non-small cell lung cancer. What was sequenced was lung tumor tissue. This chain joins TRBV6-6 and TRBJ1-4; D possibly corresponds to TRBD1 (6 bases). The CDR3 protein is CASSLGGHTNEKLFF. The CDR3 coding sequence is TGTGCCAGCAGTCTGGGGGGCCATACTAATGAAAAACTGTTTTTT.